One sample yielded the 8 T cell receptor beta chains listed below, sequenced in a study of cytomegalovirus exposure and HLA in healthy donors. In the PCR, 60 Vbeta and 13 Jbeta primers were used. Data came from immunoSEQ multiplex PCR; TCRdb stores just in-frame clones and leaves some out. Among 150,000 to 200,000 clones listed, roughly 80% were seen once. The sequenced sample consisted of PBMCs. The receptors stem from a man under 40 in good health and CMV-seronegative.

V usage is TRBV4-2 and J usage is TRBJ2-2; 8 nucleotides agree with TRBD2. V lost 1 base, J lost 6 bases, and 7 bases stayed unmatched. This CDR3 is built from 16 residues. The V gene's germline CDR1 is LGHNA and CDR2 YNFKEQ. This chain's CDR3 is CASSQGTSLVPGELFF. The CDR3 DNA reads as TGTGCCAGCAGCCAAGGGACTAGCCTTGTCCCCGGGGAGCTGTTTTTT.

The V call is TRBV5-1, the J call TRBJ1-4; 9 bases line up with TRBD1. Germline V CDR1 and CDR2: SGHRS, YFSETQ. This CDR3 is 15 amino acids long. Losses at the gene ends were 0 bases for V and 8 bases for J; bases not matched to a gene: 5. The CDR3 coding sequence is TGCGCCAGCAGCTTGGAGGACAGGGGAAGAGAAAAACTGTTTTTT. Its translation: CASSLEDRGREKLFF.

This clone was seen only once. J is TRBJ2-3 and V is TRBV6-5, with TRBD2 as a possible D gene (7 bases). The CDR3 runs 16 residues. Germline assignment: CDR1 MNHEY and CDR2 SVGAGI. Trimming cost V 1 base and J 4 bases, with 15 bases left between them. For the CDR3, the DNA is TGTGCCAGCAGTTACTGGGGGGGCGAGAGAGCAGATACGCAGTATTTT. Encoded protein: CASSYWGGERADTQYF.

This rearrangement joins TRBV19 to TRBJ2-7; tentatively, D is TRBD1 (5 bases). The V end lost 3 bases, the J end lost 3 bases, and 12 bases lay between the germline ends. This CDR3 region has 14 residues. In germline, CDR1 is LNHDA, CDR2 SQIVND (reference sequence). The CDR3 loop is CASSIMADNYEQYF. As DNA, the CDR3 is TGTGCCAGTAGTATTATGGCGGACAACTACGAGCAGTACTTC.

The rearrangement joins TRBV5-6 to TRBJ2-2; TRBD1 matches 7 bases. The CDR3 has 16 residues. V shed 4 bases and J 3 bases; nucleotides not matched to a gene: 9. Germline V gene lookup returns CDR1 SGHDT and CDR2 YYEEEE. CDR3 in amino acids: CASSTAGGTHTGELFF. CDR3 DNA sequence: TGTGCCAGCAGCACTGCAGGGGGAACCCACACCGGGGAGCTGTTTTTT. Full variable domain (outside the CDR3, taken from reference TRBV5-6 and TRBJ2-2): DAGVTQSPTHLIKTRGQQVTLRCSPKSGHDTVSWYQQALGQGPQFIFQYYEEEERQRGNFPDRFSGHQFPNYSSELNVNALLLGDSALYLCASSTAGGTHTGELFFGEGSRLTVL.

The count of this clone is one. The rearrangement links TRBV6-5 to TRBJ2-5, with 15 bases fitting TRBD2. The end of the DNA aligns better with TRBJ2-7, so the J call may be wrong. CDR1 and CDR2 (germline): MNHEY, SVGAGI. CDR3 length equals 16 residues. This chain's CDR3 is CASSYRTSGRANEQYF. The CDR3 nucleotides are TGTGCCAGCAGTTACAGGACTAGCGGGAGGGCCAACGAGCAGTACTTC.

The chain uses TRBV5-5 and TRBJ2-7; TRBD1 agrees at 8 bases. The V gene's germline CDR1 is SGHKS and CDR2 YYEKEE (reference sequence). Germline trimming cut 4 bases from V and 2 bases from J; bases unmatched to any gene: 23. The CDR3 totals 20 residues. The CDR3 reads CASSRPSGRGRVLDAYEQYF. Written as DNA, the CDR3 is TGTGCCAGCAGCAGACCGAGCGGCAGGGGGCGCGTGTTGGACGCCTACGAGCAGTACTTC.

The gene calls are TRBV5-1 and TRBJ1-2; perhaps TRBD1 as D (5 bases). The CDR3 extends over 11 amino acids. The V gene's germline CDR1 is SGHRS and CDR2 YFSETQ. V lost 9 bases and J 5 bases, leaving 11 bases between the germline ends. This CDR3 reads CAIDTGYGYTF. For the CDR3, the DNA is TGCGCCATCGATACAGGATATGGCTACACCTTC.